This T cell receptor beta chain is from a study of identical twins. TCRdb re-called the 5' RACE reads with MiXCR, one entry per CDR3 protein. In the table there are roughly 770,000 distinct CDR3 sequences, 18% of which are singletons. V lost 3 bases and J lost 0, with 12 bases in between. CDR3 length: 16 residues. This same sample was also taken into another study, of T cells expressing NK-cell markers.

The rearrangement joins TRBV12-3 or TRBV12-4 to TRBJ2-1; tentatively, D is TRBD1 (6 bases). The sequence derives from a woman between 18 and 29 years old in good health. The sample comprised PBMCs. CDR3 protein: CASSFQRGSSYNEQFF. CDR3 coding DNA: TGTGCCAGCAGTTTCCAGAGGGGGAGCTCCTACAATGAGCAGTTCTTC.